These 8 T cell receptor beta chains were all obtained from the same sample, sequenced in a study of blood T cell repertoires in COVID-19. Produced via immunoSEQ multiplex PCR; TCRdb's table is partial and in-frame only. The repertoire holds about 44,000 clones, with around four fifths as singletons. The material sequenced was peripheral blood. These receptors all stem from a human donor in a cohort sampled during active COVID-19.

This clone was observed a handful of times. This chain uses TRBV2 with TRBJ2-2, with TRBD1 identical over 10 bases. Looked up from germline, CDR1 is SNHLY and CDR2 is FYNNEI. J was trimmed by 6 bases and V by 3 bases; bases with no gene match: 10. This CDR3 region has 17 residues. The CDR3 DNA reads TGTGCCAGCAGTGACCCTGGACAGGGGGGGGTGGCCGGGGAGCTGTTTTTT. This translates into CASSDPGQGGVAGELFF.

V gene TRBV5-6 combines with J gene TRBJ1-5; D is ambiguous. Germline-derived CDR1 and CDR2 are SGHDT and YYEEEE. The CDR3 runs to 13 residues. V lost 1 base and J 9 bases, leaving 11 bases between the germline ends. The CDR3, as DNA: TGTGCCAGCAGCTTGTTAATCAGGCGGCCCCAGCATTTT. Amino acids: CASSLLIRRPQHF.

The chain joins TRBV18 to TRBJ2-1; D might be TRBD2 (5 bases). CDR1 is KGHSH and CDR2 is LQKENI in the germline V gene. The CDR3 totals 13 residues. V was cut by 5 bases and J by 2 bases, with 7 bases left in between. The CDR3 reads CASSERPYNEQFF. CDR3 bases: TGTGCCAGCTCAGAGCGGCCCTACAATGAGCAGTTCTTC. Full variable domain (rest looked up from reference TRBV18 and TRBJ2-1): NAGVMQNPRHLVRRRGQEARLRCSPMKGHSHVYWYRQLPEEGLKFMVYLQKENIIDESGMPKERFSAEFPKEGPSILRIQQVVRGDSAAYFCASSERPYNEQFFGPGTRLTVL.

The chain couples TRBV2 to TRBJ1-1, with 8 bases aligning to TRBD1. CDR1 is SNHLY, CDR2 FYNNEI, per germline. V was clipped by 1 base and J by 10 bases; unmatched bases: 2. This CDR3 is 12 amino acids long. Here the CDR3 reads CASSEEGQGAFF. The DNA of the CDR3 is TGTGCCAGCAGTGAAGAAGGACAGGGAGCTTTCTTT.

This chain links TRBV11-3 with TRBJ1-1; tentatively, D is TRBD1 (5 bases). Trimming removed 0 bases at V and 7 bases at J, with 15 bases between. Germline V gene data show CDR1 as SGHNT and CDR2 as YENEEA. CDR3 length: 15 residues. The CDR3 region is CASSLDGPGGGEAFF. The CDR3 nucleotides read TGTGCCAGCAGCTTAGATGGGCCCGGGGGTGGTGAAGCTTTCTTT.

The V and J genes are TRBV19 and TRBJ2-1; 9 nucleotides align to TRBD1. The CDR3 loop spans 14 amino acids. Germline CDR1 LNHDA, CDR2 SQIVND (reference sequence). J gave up 11 bases and V 2 bases, and 7 bases lay outside the gene matches. CDR3 in amino acids: CASSISRTGAQQFF. The CDR3 DNA reads as TGTGCCAGTAGTATAAGTCGGACAGGGGCCCAGCAGTTCTTC.

CDR3: CASSLEGRVDEKLFF. CDR3 in DNA: TGCGCCAGCAGCTTGGAGGGCAGGGTGGATGAAAAACTGTTTTTT. The rearrangement joins TRBV5-1 to TRBJ1-4; D may be TRBD1 (5 bases). CDR1 and CDR2 from the germline V gene are SGHRS and YFSETQ. Trimming shortened V by 0 bases and J by 6 bases, and 12 bases separated the two germline ends. CDR3 length equals 15 residues.

V gene TRBV7-6 combines with J gene TRBJ2-6; TRBD1 might be the D (5 bases). This CDR3 has 18 amino acids. Trimming removed 4 bases from V and 2 bases from J, with 18 bases in between. The germline V gene encodes CDR1 SGHVS and CDR2 FNYEAQ. Here the CDR3 DNA reads TGTGCCAGCAGCTCATTTCAGGGCATCAACCCTGGGGCCAACGTCCTGACTTTC. Residues: CASSSFQGINPGANVLTF.